The present TCR beta chain was sequenced within a study of cytomegalovirus exposure and HLA in healthy donors. Turning to the study itself: An analysis done earlier identified 100 million to 140 million unique TCR beta sequences from 190 million or so T cells. There were approximately 80 million unique TCRs (from HLA-typed donors) in an early data release.

CDR1 and CDR2 (germline): SGDLS, YYNGEE. With 6 bases removed from V and 4 bases from J, the gap between germline ends came to 8 bases. The length of the CDR3 is 12 residues. Amplification used 60 Vbeta primers and 13 Jbeta primers. The repertoire was sequenced with immunoSEQ multiplex PCR; TCRdb's copy has only in-frame clones and lacks some. The repertoire holds 130,000 to 150,000 clones, with roughly 73% as singletons. The rearrangement joins TRBV9 to TRBJ1-3; D remains unclear. Sequencing used PBMCs. This receptor was obtained from a woman aged 40 to 50 in good health and CMV-seronegative. CDR3 protein: CASNQQGNTIYF. CDR3 in DNA: TGTGCCAGCAACCAACAGGGAAACACCATATATTTT.